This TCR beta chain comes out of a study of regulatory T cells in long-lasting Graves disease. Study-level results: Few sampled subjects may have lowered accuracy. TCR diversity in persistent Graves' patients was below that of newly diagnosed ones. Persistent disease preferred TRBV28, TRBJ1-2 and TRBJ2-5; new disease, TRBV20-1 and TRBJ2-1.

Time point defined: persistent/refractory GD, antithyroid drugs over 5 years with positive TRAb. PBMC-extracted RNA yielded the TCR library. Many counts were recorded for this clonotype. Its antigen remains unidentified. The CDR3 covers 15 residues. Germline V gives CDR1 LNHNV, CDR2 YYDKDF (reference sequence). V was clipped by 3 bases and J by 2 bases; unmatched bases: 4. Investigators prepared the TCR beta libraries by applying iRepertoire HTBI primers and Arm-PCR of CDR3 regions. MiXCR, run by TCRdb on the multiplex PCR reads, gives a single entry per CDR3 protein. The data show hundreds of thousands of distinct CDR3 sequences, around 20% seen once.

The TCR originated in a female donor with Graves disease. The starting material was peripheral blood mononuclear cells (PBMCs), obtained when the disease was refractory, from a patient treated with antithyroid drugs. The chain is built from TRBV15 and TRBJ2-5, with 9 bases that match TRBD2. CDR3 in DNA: TGTGCCACCAGCAGGATTAGCGGGGGACAAGAGACCCAGTACTTC. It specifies CATSRISGGQETQYF.